This entry is about one T cell receptor (beta chain). The target antigen is unknown. Germline V CDR1 and CDR2: SGHAT, FQNNGV. Trimming removed 7 bases at V and 5 bases at J, with 12 bases between. This CDR3 comprises 13 residues. This record belongs to a study of human versus mouse CDR3 diversity and MHC coevolution. Across the whole study: Valid reads per sample ranged from roughly 5.5 x 10^6 to 1.7 x 10^7.

Repertoires were generated with immunoSEQ multiplex PCR, while TCRdb's copy carries only in-frame clones and drops some. The sample consists of some 82,000 clones, over 85% of them appearing once. Sorting isolated naive CD4 T cells lacking CD45RO and expressing CD62L. Overall study findings and caveats: By iCHAO1, human TCR beta clonotypes numbered about 1.5 million, the most. Human CDR3s averaged more deletions and insertions than mouse CDR3s.

Sequencing was performed on naive CD4+ T cells from blood. Subset of the sample: CD45RO-negative CD62L-positive naive CD4 T cells. The TCR was taken from a person between 25 and 70 years old in good health. This chain joins TRBV11-2 and TRBJ2-1; possibly TRBD2 for D (6 bases). CDR3 protein: CASIPGGHNEQFF. CDR3 DNA sequence: TGTGCCAGCATCCCCGGGGGTCACAATGAGCAGTTCTTC.